This T cell receptor (beta chain) derives from a study of blood T cell repertoires in COVID-19. This CDR3 contains 12 residues. J was trimmed by 5 bases and V by 8 bases; bases with no gene match: 5. Sequenced by immunoSEQ multiplex PCR; TCRdb stores in-frame clones only, minus some. The sample shows some 100,000 clones, roughly 82% of them seen only once. Sequenced input: peripheral blood. The receptor was isolated from a woman of 80 years or more with active or convalescent COVID-19. This rearrangement joins TRBV12-3 or TRBV12-4 to TRBJ2-5, with TRBD2 identical over 7 bases. DNA for the CDR3: TGTGCCAGCGGGGGGGGGTTGGAGACCCAGTACTTC. It encodes CASGGGLETQYF.